These 2 T cell receptor beta chains were sequenced from one sample in a study of human T cells and chemical hapten exposure. Specified time point: healthy volunteer bleed at 2 weeks. The authors' total RNA extraction used unfractionated whole blood. TCRdb called the RACE reads again in MiXCR, with one record for every CDR3 protein. Altogether roughly 130,000 distinct CDR3 sequences are present, around 8.3% being singletons, with the ten largest covering about 2%. Sequencing used whole blood. Receptors originate from a male donor in good health. Some clones in this sample may be carry-over from other donors' samples.

The sample holds a few counts of this clonotype. The chain carries TRBV29-1 and TRBJ1-1; D not certain. The CDR3 is 15 residues long. CDR1 and CDR2 from the germline V gene are SQVTM and ANQGSEA. V was clipped by 2 bases and J by 1 base, with 14 bases between them. The CDR3 protein is CSVEHPRRSNTEAFF. For the CDR3, the DNA is TGCAGCGTTGAACACCCCCGGAGGTCGAACACTGAAGCTTTCTTT.

This clonotype came up a few times. V gene TRBV10-3 combines with J gene TRBJ1-1; possibly TRBD1 for D (6 bases). V lost 4 bases to trimming and J lost 1 base, with 10 bases between them. CDR1 is ENHRY, CDR2 SYGVKD, per germline. The CDR3 runs to 14 residues. The CDR3 DNA follows: TGTGCCATCAGTGGGACAGAACGGAACACTGAAGCTTTCTTT. As protein: CAISGTERNTEAFF.